This TCR beta chain was observed in a study of tumor-infiltrating lymphocytes in primary liver carcinoma. The researchers produced TCR beta cDNA from approximately 460 ng total RNA with a constant-region primer. Generation of the TCR beta libraries relied on three nested multiplex PCR rounds using slightly modified ARM-PCR. Running roughly 10 cycles apiece, the first two PCR rounds relied on TRBV1-TRBV30 forward primers together with a C-beta reverse primer. TCRdb passed the multiplex PCR reads through MiXCR, listing each CDR3 protein once. In the table there are about 200,000 distinct CDR3 sequences, less than 75% of which are singletons. Unsorted whole blood supplied the RNA, and germline DNA was extracted too. Patients carried chronic HBV infection without prior treatment. A note on this clonotype: What it recognizes is unknown.

The germline gives CDR1 SQVTM, CDR2 ANQGSEA. The CDR3 has 13 residues. Overall study results and limits: Bulk samples went unsorted, so CD4+ and CD8+ repertoires were not compared. Less overlap was seen in tumor-adjacent and tumor-blood pairs than in tumor region pairs.

The chain recombines TRBV29-1 with TRBJ2-2, with a tentative D call TRBD2 (5 bases). This TCR was sampled from a woman aged 60-70 years with primary liver carcinoma and hepatitis B virus infection. Sequences were obtained from peripheral blood. The CDR3 DNA follows: TGCAACTCTCGGACTGGGGAGACCGGGGAGCTGTTTTTT. Its protein is CNSRTGETGELFF.